This paragraph reports one TCR beta chain. The antigen is not known. The repertoire was sequenced with immunoSEQ multiplex PCR; TCRdb's copy has only in-frame clones and lacks some. The data hold more than 35,000 clones, with about 80% observed a single time. V was clipped by 1 base and J by 2 bases; unmatched bases: 11. CDR3 length: 18 residues. Germline CDR1 and CDR2: LGHDT and YNNKEL (reference sequence). This specimen belongs to a study of vaccination effects on CD4 cells after COVID-19. It was after approximately 11 days of culture that CD4+ T cells were isolated. This sequence was found in a human donor who received a COVID-19 vaccine. The chain joins TRBV3-1 (or the pseudogene TRBV3-2) to TRBJ2-7, with TRBD1 identical over 10 bases. The input for sequencing was CD4+ T cells from PBMCs cultured without peptide, taken before COVID-19 vaccination. The CDR3 loop reads CASSQARRQGACAYEQYV. The CDR3 nucleotides read TGTGCCAGCAGCCAAGCTAGGAGACAGGGGGCTTGCGCCTACGAGCAGTACGTC.